The 14 T cell receptor beta chains in this list originate from one sample, sequenced in a study of CD8 T cells in Susac syndrome. Random hexamers served to reverse transcribe roughly 0.5 to 1 ug RNA. TCRdb itself ran the immunoSEQ multiplex PCR reads through MiXCR, one entry per CDR3 protein. Found here are about 200,000 distinct CDR3 sequences, around nine tenths of them singletons; the top ten hold 0.075% to 0.095%. The specimen was CD4+ T cells from PBMCs. These receptor sequences come from a human donor with Susac syndrome.

The chain employs TRBV12-3 or TRBV12-4 and TRBJ2-3, with TRBD1 as a possible D gene (5 bases). Trimming shortened V by 1 base and J by 6 bases, and 8 bases separated the two germline ends. This CDR3 contains 13 residues. CDR3 DNA sequence: TGTGCCAGCAGTTTAGTATCAGGGGATACGCAGTATTTT. Protein: CASSLVSGDTQYF.

The gene calls are TRBV3-1 and TRBJ2-5; TRBD1 agrees at 7 bases. J gave up 9 bases and V 4 bases, and 5 bases lay outside the gene matches. The CDR3 extends over 12 amino acids. Germline CDR1 LGHDT, CDR2 YNNKEL (reference sequence). CDR3 region: CASSPQQGSQYF. The CDR3 DNA follows: TGTGCCAGCAGCCCTCAACAGGGGTCCCAGTACTTC.

The chain is built from TRBV9 and TRBJ1-2; 7 positions agree with TRBD1. The CDR3 has 13 residues. Germline V gives CDR1 SGDLS, CDR2 YYNGEE. The trim removed 4 bases at V and 6 bases at J, leaving 6 bases unmatched. Written as DNA, the CDR3 is TGTGCCAGCAGCACCGGGACAGAGAATGGCTACACCTTC. Amino acids: CASSTGTENGYTF. The variable domain in full, with the rest retrieved from reference TRBV9 and TRBJ1-2, is DSGVTQTPKHLITATGQRVTLRCSPRSGDLSVYWYQQSLDQGLQFLIQYYNGEERAKGNILERFSAQQFPDLHSELNLSSLELGDSALYFCASSTGTENGYTFGSGTRLTVV.

The chain carries TRBV1 and TRBJ2-3; the table's TRBD1 call for D was not verified on the DNA. TRBV1 is annotated as a pseudogene. The CDR3 has 17 residues. Here the CDR3 reads CTSKVEPGTVAVDTQYF. CDR3 in DNA: TGCACCAGCAAAGTAGAACCGGGGACAGTAGCTGTAGATACGCAGTATTTT.

The rearrangement links TRBV9 to TRBJ2-7; 8 nucleotides align to TRBD2. CDR1 and CDR2 from the germline V gene are SGDLS and YYNGEE. V was clipped by 3 bases and J by 7 bases; unmatched bases: 9. The CDR3 contains 14 residues. The CDR3 sequence: CASSASGRTEEQYF. DNA of the CDR3: TGTGCCAGCAGCGCAAGCGGGAGAACGGAAGAGCAGTACTTC.

The chain employs TRBV11-2 and TRBJ2-7; 7 bases match TRBD1. V was pared by 6 bases and J by 2 bases, with 10 bases of the junction left unmatched. In germline, CDR1 is SGHAT, CDR2 FQNNGV. CDR3 length equals 15 residues. This CDR3 reads CASRLTGASTYEQYF. In DNA form, the CDR3 reads TGTGCCAGCAGACTTACAGGGGCAAGCACCTACGAGCAGTACTTC.

The chain has TRBV6-6 and TRBJ2-2; D is perhaps TRBD2 (6 bases). Per the germline V gene, CDR1 is MNHNY and CDR2 is SVGAGI (reference sequence). Trimming left V 0 bases short and J 0 bases short, with 8 bases between. CDR3 length equals 16 residues. In nucleotides, the CDR3 is TGTGCCAGCAGTTACTCTGGCGGGGCGAACACCGGGGAGCTGTTTTTT. It codes for CASSYSGGANTGELFF.

This rearrangement joins TRBV30 to TRBJ2-6, with 8 positions matching TRBD1. With 3 bases clipped from V and 12 bases from J, the junction kept 13 bases outside the gene matches. The CDR3 totals 15 residues. Germline-derived CDR1 and CDR2 are GTSNPN and SVGIG (reference sequence). CDR3: CAWRTQGQVLGVLTF. CDR3 nucleotide sequence: TGTGCCTGGAGGACCCAGGGACAGGTCCTCGGCGTCCTGACTTTC.

The V gene is TRBV27, the J gene TRBJ1-6, with D possibly TRBD1 on 5 matching bases. Deletions cut 8 bases from V and 0 bases from J, with 11 bases between. Germline V gene sequence: CDR1 MNHEY, CDR2 SMNVEV (reference sequence). The CDR3 sequence is 15 residues long. The CDR3 protein is CASSPRVSYNSPLHF. The CDR3 DNA reads TGTGCCAGCTCTCCCAGGGTCTCCTATAATTCACCCCTCCACTTT.

This clonotype has just one count. The chain combines TRBV28 with TRBJ2-5, with 7 bases aligning to TRBD1. CDR1 and CDR2 from the germline V gene are MDHEN and SYDVKM. The CDR3 totals 15 residues. Trimming removed 4 bases from V and 5 bases from J; junction bases left unmatched: 10. CDR3 DNA sequence: TGTGCCAGCAGTTCACAGGGGATACCAAAGGAGACCCAGTACTTC. Its protein product is CASSSQGIPKETQYF.

This sequence joins TRBV29-1 and TRBJ2-2; D remains unclear. Germline CDR1 SQVTM, CDR2 ANQGSEA. Trimming removed 7 bases from V and 0 bases from J, with 9 bases in between. The CDR3 spans 13 residues. CDR3 sequence: CSARATNTGELFF. CDR3 DNA sequence: TGCAGCGCCCGAGCAACGAACACCGGGGAGCTGTTTTTT.

V usage is TRBV2 and J usage is TRBJ2-2; the D is unclear. The length of the CDR3 is 15 residues. Trimming took 5 bases from V and 2 from J, leaving 12 bases between them. Germline CDR1 SNHLY, CDR2 FYNNEI. CDR3 region: CASSPGRLNTGELFF. CDR3 DNA: TGTGCCAGCAGTCCGGGTCGCCTTAACACCGGGGAGCTGTTTTTT.

The V and J genes are TRBV6-5 and TRBJ2-5, with a weak D call TRBD2 (6 bases). The CDR3 sequence is 12 residues long. V lost 4 bases and J 12 bases, leaving 15 bases between the germline ends. Germline V gene lookup returns CDR1 MNHEY and CDR2 SVGAGI. The CDR3 nucleotides read TGTGCCAGCAGTTCTGGAGCTAGGAGGGAGTACTTC. Its protein product is CASSSGARREYF.

This rearrangement joins TRBV20-1 to TRBJ2-2; TRBD2 agrees at 10 bases. This CDR3 has 14 amino acids. Germline CDR1 is DFQATT and CDR2 is SNEGSKA (reference sequence). The V segment lost 3 bases and the J segment 5 bases; nucleotides outside the gene matches: 3. The CDR3 DNA reads as TGCAGTGCTAGGGAGCGGGGGGGGACCGGGGAGCTGTTTTTT. Its translation is CSARERGGTGELFF.